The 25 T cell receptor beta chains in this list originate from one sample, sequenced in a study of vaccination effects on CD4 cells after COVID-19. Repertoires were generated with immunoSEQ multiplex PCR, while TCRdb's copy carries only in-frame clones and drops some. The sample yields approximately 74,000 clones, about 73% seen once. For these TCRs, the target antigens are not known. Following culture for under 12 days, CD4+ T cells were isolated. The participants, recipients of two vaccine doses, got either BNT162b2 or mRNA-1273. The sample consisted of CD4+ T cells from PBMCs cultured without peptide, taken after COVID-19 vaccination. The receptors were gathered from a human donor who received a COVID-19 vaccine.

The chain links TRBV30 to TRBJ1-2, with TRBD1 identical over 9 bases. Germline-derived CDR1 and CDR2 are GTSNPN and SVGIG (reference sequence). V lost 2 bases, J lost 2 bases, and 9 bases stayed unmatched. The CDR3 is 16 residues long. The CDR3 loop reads CAWSPKTGQGNYGYTF. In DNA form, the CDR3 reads TGTGCCTGGAGTCCGAAAACGGGACAGGGAAACTATGGCTACACCTTC. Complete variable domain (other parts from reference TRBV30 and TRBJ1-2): SQTIHQWPATLVQPVGSPLSLECTVEGTSNPNLYWYRQAAGRGLQLLFYSVGIGQISSEVPQNLSASRPQDRQFILSSKKLLLSDSGFYLCAWSPKTGQGNYGYTFGSGTRLTVV.

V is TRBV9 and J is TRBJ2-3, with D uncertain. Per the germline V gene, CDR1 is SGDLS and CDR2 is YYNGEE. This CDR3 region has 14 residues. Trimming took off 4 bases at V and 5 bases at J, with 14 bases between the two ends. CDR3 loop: CASSFLPAGDTQYF. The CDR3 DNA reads TGTGCCAGCAGCTTTCTACCGGCCGGAGATACGCAGTATTTT.

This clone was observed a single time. The CDR3 region has the DNA TGCGCCAGCAGCTTGGTGGTAGCGGGGCAAGAGACCCAGTACTTC. Residues: CASSLVVAGQETQYF. V usage is TRBV5-1 and J usage is TRBJ2-5, with 8 bases that match TRBD2. The CDR3 totals 15 residues. CDR1 SGHRS and CDR2 YFSETQ come from the germline V gene. V was clipped by 0 bases and J by 2 bases; unmatched bases: 3.

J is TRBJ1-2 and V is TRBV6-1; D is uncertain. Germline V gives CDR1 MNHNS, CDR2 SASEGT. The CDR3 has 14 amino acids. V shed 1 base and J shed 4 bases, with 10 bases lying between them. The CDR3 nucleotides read TGTGCCAGCAGTGAAGGTCTATTATCCTATGGCTACACCTTC. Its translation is CASSEGLLSYGYTF.

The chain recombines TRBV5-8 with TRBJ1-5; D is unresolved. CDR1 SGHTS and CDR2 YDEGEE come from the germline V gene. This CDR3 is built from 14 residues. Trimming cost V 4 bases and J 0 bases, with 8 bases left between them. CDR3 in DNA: TGTGCCAGCAGCCGGATTTATAGCAATCAGCCCCAGCATTTT. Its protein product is CASSRIYSNQPQHF.

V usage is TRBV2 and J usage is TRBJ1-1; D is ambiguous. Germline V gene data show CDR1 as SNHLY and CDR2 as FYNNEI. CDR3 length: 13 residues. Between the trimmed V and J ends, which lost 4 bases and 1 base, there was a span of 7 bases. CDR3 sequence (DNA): TGTGCCAGCAGTGGGGCGGGGAACACTGAAGCTTTCTTT. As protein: CASSGAGNTEAFF.

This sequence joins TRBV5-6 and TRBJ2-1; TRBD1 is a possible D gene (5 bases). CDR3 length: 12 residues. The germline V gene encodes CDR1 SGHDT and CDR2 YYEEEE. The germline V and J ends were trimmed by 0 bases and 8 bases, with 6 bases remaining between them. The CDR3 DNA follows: TGTGCCAGCAGCTTGGAGGGGTATGAGCAGTTCTTC. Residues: CASSLEGYEQFF.

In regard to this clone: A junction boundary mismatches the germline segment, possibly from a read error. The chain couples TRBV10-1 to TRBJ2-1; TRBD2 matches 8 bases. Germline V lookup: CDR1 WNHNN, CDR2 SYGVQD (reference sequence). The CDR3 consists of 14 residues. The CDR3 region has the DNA TGCGCAAGCAGTCCTGGGACTAGTGGCCATGAGCAGTTCTTC. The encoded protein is CASSPGTSGHEQFF.

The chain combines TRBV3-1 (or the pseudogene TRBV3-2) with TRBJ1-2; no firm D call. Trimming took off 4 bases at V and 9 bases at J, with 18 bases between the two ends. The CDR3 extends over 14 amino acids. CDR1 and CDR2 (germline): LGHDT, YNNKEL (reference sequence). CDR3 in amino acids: CASSRIRVPESYTF. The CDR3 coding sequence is TGTGCCAGCAGCCGAATCCGGGTCCCTGAGAGCTACACCTTC.

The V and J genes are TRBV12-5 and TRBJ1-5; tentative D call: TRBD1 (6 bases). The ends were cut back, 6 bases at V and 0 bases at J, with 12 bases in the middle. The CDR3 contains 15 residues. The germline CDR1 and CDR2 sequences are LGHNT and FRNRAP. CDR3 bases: TGTGCTAGTGGCCTCGGACAGTATAGCAATCAGCCCCAGCATTTT. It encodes CASGLGQYSNQPQHF. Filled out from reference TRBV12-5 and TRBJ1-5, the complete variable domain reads DARVTQTPRHKVTEMGQEVTMRCQPILGHNTVFWYRQTMMQGLELLAYFRNRAPLDDSGMPKDRFSAEMPDATLATLKIQPSEPRDSAVYFCASGLGQYSNQPQHFGDGTRLSIL.

The CDR3 here is CASSADRSWRNTIYF. The CDR3 DNA sequence: TGTGCCAGTAGTGCTGACAGGAGTTGGAGAAACACCATATATTTT. The V gene is TRBV19, the J gene TRBJ1-3; tentatively, D is TRBD1 (6 bases). Germline V lookup: CDR1 LNHDA, CDR2 SQIVND (reference sequence). Trimming removed 5 bases at V and 5 bases at J, with 16 bases between. The CDR3 runs to 15 residues.

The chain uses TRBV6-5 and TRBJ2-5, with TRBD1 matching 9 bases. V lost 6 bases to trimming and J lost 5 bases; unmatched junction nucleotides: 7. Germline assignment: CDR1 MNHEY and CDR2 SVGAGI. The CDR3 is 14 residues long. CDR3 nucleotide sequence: TGTGCCAGCAGAGACAGGGGGTCATCCGAGACCCAGTACTTC. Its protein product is CASRDRGSSETQYF.

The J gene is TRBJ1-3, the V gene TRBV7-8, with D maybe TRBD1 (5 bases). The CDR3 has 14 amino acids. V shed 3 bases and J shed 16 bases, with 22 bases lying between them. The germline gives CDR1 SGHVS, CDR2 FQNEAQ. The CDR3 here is CASSLESVRGHRYF. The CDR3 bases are TGTGCCAGCAGCTTGGAGTCGGTTAGGGGCCATCGGTATTTT.

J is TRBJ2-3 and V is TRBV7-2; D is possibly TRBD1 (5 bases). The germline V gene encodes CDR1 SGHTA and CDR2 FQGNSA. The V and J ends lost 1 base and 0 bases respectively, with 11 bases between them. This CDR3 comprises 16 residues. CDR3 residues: CASSLVGASSTDTQYF. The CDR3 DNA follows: TGTGCCAGCAGCTTAGTAGGGGCCTCTAGCACAGATACGCAGTATTTT.

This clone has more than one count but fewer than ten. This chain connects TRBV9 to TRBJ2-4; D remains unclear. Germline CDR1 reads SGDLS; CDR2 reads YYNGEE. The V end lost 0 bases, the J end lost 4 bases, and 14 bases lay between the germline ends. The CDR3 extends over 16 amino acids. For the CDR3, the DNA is TGTGCCAGCAGCGTAGGCCTCGGGCAGCCTAAAAACATTCAGTACTTC. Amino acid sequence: CASSVGLGQPKNIQYF.

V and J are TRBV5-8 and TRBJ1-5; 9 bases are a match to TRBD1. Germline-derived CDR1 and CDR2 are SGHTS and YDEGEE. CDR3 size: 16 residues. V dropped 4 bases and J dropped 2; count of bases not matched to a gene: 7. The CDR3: CASSPTRTGGNQPQHF. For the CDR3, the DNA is TGTGCCAGCAGCCCGACCCGGACAGGGGGCAATCAGCCCCAGCATTTT. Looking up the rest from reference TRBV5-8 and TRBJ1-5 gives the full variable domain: EAGVTQSPTHLIKTRGQQATLRCSPISGHTSVYWYQQALGLGLQFLLWYDEGEERNRGNFPPRFSGRQFPNYSSELNVNALELEDSALYLCASSPTRTGGNQPQHFGDGTRLSIL.

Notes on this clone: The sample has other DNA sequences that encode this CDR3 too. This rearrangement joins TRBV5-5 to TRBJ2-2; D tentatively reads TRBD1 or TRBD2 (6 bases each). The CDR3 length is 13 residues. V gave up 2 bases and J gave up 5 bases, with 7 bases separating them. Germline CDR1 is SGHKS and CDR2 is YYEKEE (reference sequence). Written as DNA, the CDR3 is TGTGCCAGCAGCTTAGGGGGGACCGGGGAGCTGTTTTTT. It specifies CASSLGGTGELFF.

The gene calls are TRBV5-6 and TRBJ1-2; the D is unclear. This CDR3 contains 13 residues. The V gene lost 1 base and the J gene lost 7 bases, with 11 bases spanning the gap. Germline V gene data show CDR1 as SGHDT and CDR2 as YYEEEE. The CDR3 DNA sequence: TGTGCCAGCAGCTTGTTTACCCTTGTTGGCTACACCTTC. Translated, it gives CASSLFTLVGYTF.

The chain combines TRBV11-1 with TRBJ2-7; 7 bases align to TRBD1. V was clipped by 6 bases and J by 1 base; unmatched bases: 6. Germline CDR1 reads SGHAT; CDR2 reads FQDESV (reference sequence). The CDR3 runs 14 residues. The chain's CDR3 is CASRIDRESYEQYV. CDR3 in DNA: TGTGCCAGCAGGATCGACAGGGAATCCTACGAGCAGTACGTC.

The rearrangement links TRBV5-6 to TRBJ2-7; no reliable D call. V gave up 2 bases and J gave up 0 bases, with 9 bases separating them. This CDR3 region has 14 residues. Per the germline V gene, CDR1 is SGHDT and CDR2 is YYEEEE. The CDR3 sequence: CASSFKSSSYEQYV. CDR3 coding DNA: TGTGCCAGCAGCTTCAAAAGTAGCTCCTACGAGCAGTACGTC.

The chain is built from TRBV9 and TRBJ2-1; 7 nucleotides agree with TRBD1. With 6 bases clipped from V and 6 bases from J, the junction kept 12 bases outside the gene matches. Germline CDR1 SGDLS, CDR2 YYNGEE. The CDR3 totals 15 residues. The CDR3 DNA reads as TGTGCCAGCACCGCCCGGACAGGAGATCTCAATGAGCAGTTCTTC. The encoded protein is CASTARTGDLNEQFF.

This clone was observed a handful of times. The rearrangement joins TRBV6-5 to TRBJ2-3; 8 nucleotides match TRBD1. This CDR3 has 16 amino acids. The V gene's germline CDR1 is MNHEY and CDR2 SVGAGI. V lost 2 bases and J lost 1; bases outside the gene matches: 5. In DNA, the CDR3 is TGTGCCAGCAGTTACCGCAGGGGGCAGGGCACAGATACGCAGTATTTT. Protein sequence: CASSYRRGQGTDTQYF.

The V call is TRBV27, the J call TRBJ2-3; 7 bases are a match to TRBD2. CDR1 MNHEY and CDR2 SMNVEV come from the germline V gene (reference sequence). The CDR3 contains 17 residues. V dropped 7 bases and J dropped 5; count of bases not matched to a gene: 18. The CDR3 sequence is CASKPQRGGGVVDTQYF. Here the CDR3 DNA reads TGTGCCAGCAAACCCCAGCGGGGTGGAGGGGTTGTAGATACGCAGTATTTT.

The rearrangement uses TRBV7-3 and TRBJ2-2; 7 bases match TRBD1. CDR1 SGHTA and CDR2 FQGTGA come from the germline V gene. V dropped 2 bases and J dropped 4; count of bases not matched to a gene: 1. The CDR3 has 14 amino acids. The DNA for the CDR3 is TGTGCCAGCAGCTTAGAGGGGGCCACCGGGGAGCTGTTTTTT. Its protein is CASSLEGATGELFF.

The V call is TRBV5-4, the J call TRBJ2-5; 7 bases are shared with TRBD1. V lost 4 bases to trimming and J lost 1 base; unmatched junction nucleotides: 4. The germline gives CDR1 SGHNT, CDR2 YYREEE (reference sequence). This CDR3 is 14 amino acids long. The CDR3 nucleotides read TGTGCCAGCAGCCAACAGGGGACCCAAGAGACCCAGTACTTC. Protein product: CASSQQGTQETQYF. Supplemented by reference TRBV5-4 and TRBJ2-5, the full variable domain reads ETGVTQSPTHLIKTRGQQVTLRCSSQSGHNTVSWYQQALGQGPQFIFQYYREEENGRGNFPPRFSGLQFPNYSSELNVNALELDDSALYLCASSQQGTQETQYFGPGTRLLVL.